The present T cell receptor (beta chain) was sequenced within a study of blood T cell repertoires in COVID-19. Study-wide background: In each case, the material was cDNA or gDNA derived from T cells, B-cell-depleted T cells, or PBMCs.

In the authors' workflow: Amplification of reference gene primers was used by the study to estimate nucleated cell counts. Clones were sequenced by immunoSEQ multiplex PCR, and TCRdb holds only the in-frame ones, with some missing. The D gene and trimming were derived from the DNA, and the V and J assignments and clone size from that table. The repertoire has roughly 450,000 clones, less than 95% of them found once; the top ten carry about 0.63%. Recruits, aged about 18 to 95 years, lived in approximately 26 US areas. Membership in each cohort depended on participant-reported clinical history. Germline CDR1 and CDR2: SQVTM and ANQGSEA. The ends lost 7 bases at V and 11 bases at J; junction bases unmatched: 6. The CDR3 totals 10 residues.

Sequences were obtained from PBMCs or T cells enriched from blood (not recorded which). This sequence joins TRBV29-1 and TRBJ1-1, with 8 nucleotides matching TRBD1. The source of this sequence is a man in his late teens or twenties who had recovered from COVID-19. The CDR3 protein is CSAAQGAAFF. The DNA of the CDR3 is TGCAGCGCGGCCCAGGGGGCGGCTTTCTTT.